This is a list of T cell receptor beta chains from one sample in a study of control samples from healthy donors and cancer patients. Here immunoSEQ multiplex PCR was the method, and the copy in TCRdb shows in-frame clones only, minus some. In the table there are roughly 59,000 clones, roughly 90% of which are singletons. Sequenced sample: PBMCs. These receptors originate from a man in his forties or fifties with colorectal cancer. Both conserved end residues are part of each CDR3. The D gene is left open where the match is weak. Clone size appears in some rows only: once, few, many, or a class for an expanded clone.

D gene	V gene	CDR3 length	J gene	clone size	CDR3 protein	CDR3 DNA
.	TRBV29-1	12	TRBJ1-1	.	CSVLTLSTEAFF	TGCAGCGTTTTGACGCTGAGCACTGAAGCTTTCTTT
.	TRBV28	16	TRBJ1-1	.	CASIASVGGLNTEAFF	TGTGCCAGCATCGCCTCGGTGGGGGGGTTGAACACTGAAGCTTTCTTT
.	TRBV19	15	TRBJ1-5	once	CASSILRAKNQPQHF	TGTGCCAGTAGTATACTCAGGGCAAAAAATCAGCCCCAGCATTTT
TRBD1	TRBV6-5	15	TRBJ2-1	.	CASTPPGQGASEQFF	TGTGCCAGCACGCCCCCGGGACAGGGGGCGAGTGAGCAGTTCTTC
TRBD1	TRBV18	14	TRBJ2-5	.	CASSTQGAYETQYF	TGTGCCAGCTCAACCCAGGGGGCATACGAGACCCAGTACTTC
TRBD1	TRBV6-5	13	TRBJ1-1	.	CASRARGDTEAFF	TGTGCCAGCAGGGCCAGGGGGGACACTGAAGCTTTCTTT
TRBD1	TRBV20-1	11	TRBJ1-2	.	CSARQGRGYTF	TGCAGTGCACGACAGGGGAGGGGCTACACCTTC
.	TRBV11-2	14	TRBJ1-4	.	CASSLVYPGEKLFF	TGTGCCAGCAGCTTGGTCTATCCGGGCGAAAAACTGTTTTTT
.	TRBV11-2	17	TRBJ2-2	.	CASSWSSSSVATGELFF	TGTGCCAGCAGCTGGAGCTCGTCTAGCGTTGCCACCGGGGAGCTGTTTTTT
.	TRBV7-2	15	TRBJ1-1	.	CASSLEAGMNTEAFF	TGTGCCAGCAGCTTAGAAGCAGGGATGAACACTGAAGCTTTCTTT
TRBD1	TRBV19	15	TRBJ2-7	once	CASSPGTGSSYEQYF	TGTGCCAGTAGCCCAGGGACAGGAAGCTCCTACGAGCAGTACTTC
.	TRBV6-1	14	TRBJ1-1	.	CASSDGVLNTEAFF	TGTGCCAGCAGTGACGGTGTGTTGAACACTGAAGCTTTCTTT
.	TRBV7-3	14	TRBJ2-1	.	CASSWGSSYNEQFF	TGTGCCAGCAGCTGGGGCAGCTCCTACAATGAGCAGTTCTTC
.	TRBV9	14	TRBJ2-7	once	CASSWTSSSYEQYF	TGTGCCAGCAGCTGGACTTCGAGCTCCTACGAGCAGTACTTC
.	TRBV27	13	TRBJ1-2	.	CASRKSGILPYTF	TGTGCCAGCAGAAAATCCGGGATACTCCCCTACACCTTC
.	TRBV6-6	13	TRBJ1-2	.	CASSREWNYGYTF	TGTGCCAGCAGCCGGGAATGGAACTATGGCTACACCTTC
.	TRBV5-3	17	TRBJ2-6	.	CARSEGGRETGANVLTF	TGTGCCAGAAGCGAGGGGGGAAGGGAGACTGGGGCCAACGTCCTGACTTTC
.	TRBV9	15	TRBJ2-3	.	CASSVQAIAADTQYF	TGTGCCAGCAGCGTACAAGCAATAGCCGCAGATACGCAGTATTTT
.	TRBV30	11	TRBJ1-1	once	CAWTGFTEAFF	TGTGCCTGGACTGGCTTCACTGAAGCTTTCTTT
.	TRBV29-1	11	TRBJ1-1	.	CSVKNRVEAFF	TGCAGCGTTAAAAACAGGGTTGAAGCTTTCTTT
TRBD1	TRBV5-1	15	TRBJ1-5	.	CASSLEGAGNQPQHF	TGCGCCAGCAGCTTGGAGGGGGCAGGGAATCAGCCCCAGCATTTT
.	TRBV7-3	14	TRBJ2-5	.	CASSQGSSQETQYF	TGTGCCAGCAGCCAGGGTAGTTCCCAAGAGACCCAGTACTTC
TRBD1	TRBV6-5	16	TRBJ1-4	.	CASSYNPGTGNEKLFF	TGTGCCAGCAGTTATAACCCAGGGACAGGGAATGAAAAACTGTTTTTT
.	TRBV6-5	16	TRBJ2-7	.	CASSSQGGPLPYEQYF	TGTGCCAGCAGTTCGCAAGGAGGGCCGCTCCCATACGAGCAGTACTTC
.	TRBV12-3/TRBV12-4	13	TRBJ2-7	.	CASRKQGWYEQYF	TGTGCCAGCAGAAAACAGGGTTGGTACGAGCAGTACTTC
.	TRBV12-3/TRBV12-4	13	TRBJ2-7	.	CASSLSQSYEQYF	TGTGCCAGCAGTTTAAGCCAGTCCTACGAGCAGTACTTC
.	TRBV18	13	TRBJ2-5	.	CASSANSEETQYF	TGTGCCAGCTCCGCGAACAGTGAAGAGACCCAGTACTTC
.	TRBV2	16	TRBJ1-2	.	CASSEAREGTNYGYTF	TGTGCCAGCAGTGAAGCGCGCGAGGGGACCAACTATGGCTACACCTTC
.	TRBV6-2/TRBV6-3	14	TRBJ1-1	.	CASSKPGGRPEAFF	TGTGCCAGCAGTAAGCCCGGTGGGAGGCCTGAAGCTTTCTTT
.	TRBV7-6	12	TRBJ2-7	once	CASRGVSYEQYF	TGTGCCAGCAGGGGGGTCTCCTACGAGCAGTACTTC
.	TRBV5-4	14	TRBJ1-1	.	CASSLRGGNTEAFF	TGTGCCAGCAGCTTGCGGGGAGGGAACACTGAAGCTTTCTTT
.	TRBV30	15	TRBJ1-6	.	CAWSLQGRLNSPLHF	TGTGCCTGGAGTCTTCAGGGGAGATTAAATTCACCCCTCCACTTT
.	TRBV3-1/TRBV3-2	17	TRBJ2-7	.	CASSRGRTGTGKIEQYF	TGTGCCAGCAGCCGGGGGCGTACCGGGACGGGGAAGATCGAGCAGTACTTC
.	TRBV19	13	TRBJ1-1	.	CASSIGGPTEAFF	TGTGCCAGTAGTATTGGGGGTCCCACTGAAGCTTTCTTT
.	TRBV12-3/TRBV12-4	13	TRBJ1-3	once	CASSFQGGNTIYF	TGTGCCAGCAGTTTTCAGGGGGGAAACACCATATATTTT
.	TRBV7-3	16	TRBJ1-6	few	CASSGQPNSYNSPLHF	TGTGCCAGCAGCGGGCAGCCGAACTCCTATAATTCACCCCTCCACTTT
.	TRBV9	14	TRBJ2-5	.	CASSVAGAGETQYF	TGTGCCAGCAGCGTAGCGGGAGCAGGAGAGACCCAGTACTTC
TRBD1	TRBV19	13	TRBJ1-2	.	CATADRVIYGYTF	TGTGCCACCGCGGACAGGGTAATCTATGGCTACACCTTC
TRBD1	TRBV4-1	15	TRBJ1-1	.	CASSPDRAANTEAFF	TGCGCCAGCAGCCCGGACAGGGCGGCGAACACTGAAGCTTTCTTT
TRBD1	TRBV29-1	13	TRBJ1-1	.	CSVEGTGGTEAFF	TGCAGCGTTGAAGGGACAGGGGGGACTGAAGCTTTCTTT
TRBD1	TRBV29-1	14	TRBJ2-7	.	CSVGRDSLSYEQYF	TGCAGCGTTGGACGGGACAGTCTCTCCTACGAGCAGTACTTC
TRBD1	TRBV29-1	16	TRBJ1-5	.	CSVEDRPRQGAQPQHF	TGCAGCGTTGAAGATCGCCCTCGACAGGGTGCTCAGCCCCAGCATTTT
.	TRBV6-2/TRBV6-3	12	TRBJ2-7	.	CASSYPPYEQYF	TGTGCCAGCAGTTATCCCCCCTACGAGCAGTACTTC
.	TRBV9	18	TRBJ2-3	once	CASSTRPQGKGRVDTQYF	TGTGCCAGCAGCACGCGACCCCAGGGAAAAGGGCGGGTGGATACGCAGTATTTT
.	TRBV7-9	14	TRBJ1-3	.	CASSLGGSGNTIYF	TGTGCCAGCAGCTTAGGAGGCTCTGGAAACACCATATATTTT
.	TRBV5-1	14	TRBJ1-1	.	CASSLEAGTTEAFF	TGCGCCAGCAGCTTGGAAGCGGGAACCACTGAAGCTTTCTTT
TRBD2	TRBV30	14	TRBJ2-1	.	CAWSQSVAGGRQFF	TGTGCCTGGAGTCAATCGGTAGCGGGGGGGCGGCAGTTCTTC
TRBD1	TRBV19	12	TRBJ2-1	.	CASRDRDREKFF	TGTGCCAGTAGGGACCGGGACAGGGAAAAGTTCTTC
.	TRBV3-1/TRBV3-2	13	TRBJ2-2	.	CASSHLNTGELFF	TGTGCCAGCAGCCACCTTAACACCGGGGAGCTGTTTTTT
TRBD1	TRBV18	13	TRBJ1-2	.	CASSPRQGDGYTF	TGTGCCAGCTCACCCCGACAGGGCGATGGCTACACCTTC
.	TRBV7-3	13	TRBJ1-2	.	CASSPPRFDGYTF	TGTGCCAGCAGCCCCCCCCGATTTGATGGCTACACCTTC
.	TRBV30	14	TRBJ2-1	.	CAWTVLQGYNEQFF	TGTGCCTGGACGGTCTTACAAGGGTACAATGAGCAGTTCTTC